Sequencing of this T cell receptor (beta chain) was carried out in a study of cytomegalovirus exposure and HLA in healthy donors. PCR employed 60 Vbeta and 13 Jbeta primers. In the original analysis: It was a later analysis that counted tens of millions of unique TCR beta chains, of which about 10 million were shared. The table came from immunoSEQ multiplex PCR; TCRdb's copy has only in-frame clones and leaves some out. V and J calls and clone size are those listed in that table; D and trimming were worked out from the DNA. The sample yields about 190,000 clones, more than 65% seen once. Germline-derived CDR1 and CDR2 are SGHAT and FQNNGV. CDR3 length: 15 residues. V was cut by 2 bases and J by 6 bases, with 14 bases left in between.

The chain joins TRBV11-2 to TRBJ2-1; D remains ambiguous. The TCR sequence derives from a woman younger than 45 in good health and CMV-seropositive. The sequencing input was PBMCs. CDR3 sequence reads: CASSLLSSWVNEQFF. The CDR3 DNA follows: TGTGCCAGCAGCTTATTGTCTAGTTGGGTCAATGAGCAGTTCTTC.